This T cell receptor beta chain was captured by sequencing in a study of CD8+CD57+ T cells in acquired aplastic anemia. Genomic DNA, the template, was used for profiling of the TCR beta VDJ and CDR3. From the reads, TCRdb called clonotypes with MiXCR, one entry per CDR3 protein. The table has 100,000 to 150,000 distinct CDR3 sequences, 50% to 70% seen once. There are many counts of this clonotype. This CDR3 has 14 residues. Trimming stripped 7 bases from V and 2 bases from J, with 15 bases between. The germline CDR1 and CDR2 sequences are LNHDA and SQIVND (reference sequence). In patients chosen for sequencing, flow cytometry had shown CD8+CD57+ cell expansion.

Sequencing used sorted CD4+, CD8+, or CD8+CD57+ T cells (not recorded which) from PBMCs. The chain carries TRBV19 and TRBJ2-7, with D perhaps matching TRBD1 (5 bases). The TCR was taken from a human donor with aplastic anemia. CDR3: CASNPPGWPYEQYF. CDR3 coding DNA: TGTGCCAGTAACCCCCCAGGGTGGCCCTACGAGCAGTACTTC.